The 25 T cell receptor beta chains below come from one sample, sequenced in a study of T cells in localized non-small cell lung cancer. Assay used: immunoSEQ multiplex PCR; TCRdb lists only in-frame clones, some missing. The profile shows around 30,000 clones, around 73% of them singletons. The sample consisted of peripheral blood, taken before any cancer treatment. The source of these receptors is a male donor at least 60 years old with stage II squamous cell lung carcinoma.

This chain joins TRBV29-1 and TRBJ2-3, with 7 bases fitting TRBD2. V lost 7 bases, J lost 4 bases, and 5 bases stayed unmatched. Germline V CDR1 and CDR2: SQVTM, ANQGSEA. The CDR3 extends over 12 amino acids. The CDR3 sequence is CSGERDSDTQYF. CDR3 sequence (DNA): TGCAGCGGGGAGCGGGACTCAGATACGCAGTATTTT.

The rearrangement links TRBV19 to TRBJ1-4; D gene uncertain. V lost 5 bases and J 8 bases, leaving 6 bases between the germline ends. The CDR3 spans 11 residues. Germline V CDR1 and CDR2: LNHDA, SQIVND (reference sequence). CDR3 sequence: CASSSGEKLFF. CDR3 bases: TGTGCCAGTAGTTCCGGGGAAAAACTGTTTTTT.

The CDR3 DNA is TGTGCCAGCAGCATAACCTCCCTGGTCTCCACCGGGGAGCTGTTTTTT. Protein product: CASSITSLVSTGELFF. The gene calls are TRBV7-9 and TRBJ2-2; D not certain. Germline V gene sequence: CDR1 SEHNR, CDR2 FQNEAQ (reference sequence). This CDR3 is built from 16 residues. V was pared by 5 bases and J by 4 bases, with 17 bases between.

This clone was recorded only once. The V and J genes are TRBV5-1 and TRBJ1-1; the match to TRBD1 covers 8 bases. This CDR3 contains 16 residues. Germline V gene data show CDR1 as SGHRS and CDR2 as YFSETQ. J was trimmed by 0 bases and V by 1 base; bases with no gene match: 5. Here the CDR3 DNA reads TGCGCCAGCAGCTTGCTCGGGACAGGATTGAACACTGAAGCTTTCTTT. It is translated as CASSLLGTGLNTEAFF.

The chain's CDR3 is CASSEQGISYNEQFF. The CDR3 nucleotides are TGTGCCAGCAGTGAACAGGGTATATCCTACAATGAGCAGTTCTTC. The rearrangement links TRBV27 to TRBJ2-1; tentative D call: TRBD1 (6 bases). CDR3 length: 15 residues. Trimming left V 5 bases short and J 1 base short, with 12 bases between. Germline CDR1 and CDR2: MNHEY and SMNVEV (reference sequence).

The J gene is TRBJ2-3, the V gene TRBV2; D is undetermined. CDR1 is SNHLY, CDR2 FYNNEI, per germline. Trimming removed 0 bases at V and 2 bases at J, with 6 bases between. This CDR3 comprises 14 residues. CDR3 DNA sequence: TGTGCCAGCAGTGAAGCCAGCTACACAGATACGCAGTATTTT. Its translation: CASSEASYTDTQYF.

The chain uses TRBV7-6 and TRBJ2-7; D unresolved. Germline-derived CDR1 and CDR2 are SGHVS and FNYEAQ. The germline V and J ends were trimmed by 1 base and 1 base, with 11 bases remaining between them. This CDR3 is 15 amino acids long. CDR3 nucleotide sequence: TGTGCCAGCAGCTTAGGAGTAGGAGAATCCTACGAGCAGTACTTC. Its translation: CASSLGVGESYEQYF. The whole variable domain, filled in from reference TRBV7-6 and TRBJ2-7, reads GAGVSQSPRYKVTKRGQDVALRCDPISGHVSLYWYRQALGQGPEFLTYFNYEAQQDKSGLPNDRFSAERPEGSISTLTIQRTEQRDSAMYRCASSLGVGESYEQYFGPGTRLTVT.

This clone was seen only once. This chain connects TRBV6-4 to TRBJ1-5, with 11 bases identical to TRBD1. The CDR3 consists of 19 residues. The germline gives CDR1 MRHNA, CDR2 SNTAGT. The trim removed 7 bases at V and 1 base at J, leaving 15 bases unmatched. The CDR3 is CASTDTDGQGATSNQPQHF. CDR3 sequence (DNA): TGTGCCAGCACGGACACCGATGGACAGGGGGCAACGAGCAATCAGCCCCAGCATTTT.

This clone was counted a few times. The chain is built from TRBV2 and TRBJ1-4; TRBD1 matches at 9 bases. CDR3 length equals 20 residues. Per germline, CDR1 SNHLY and CDR2 FYNNEI. Unmatched junction bases numbered 18, after V lost 5 bases and J lost 2 bases. CDR3: CASSIRPPGQGRFTNEKLFF. The CDR3 coding sequence is TGTGCCAGCAGTATACGTCCTCCGGGACAGGGTCGTTTCACTAATGAAAAACTGTTTTTT.

The chain employs TRBV7-9 and TRBJ1-4; TRBD1 matches 7 bases. V gave up 4 bases and J gave up 14 bases; unmatched junction bases: 7. CDR3 length: 12 residues. Germline V gene lookup returns CDR1 SEHNR and CDR2 FQNEAQ (reference sequence). CDR3 sequence (DNA): TGTGCCAGCAGCTCCCCAGGGGGGGGGCTGTTTTTT. Encoded protein: CASSSPGGGLFF.

The chain combines TRBV30 with TRBJ1-5, with D unresolved. Germline lookup yields CDR1 GTSNPN and CDR2 SVGIG (reference sequence). This CDR3 is built from 12 residues. V lost 2 bases and J 6 bases, leaving 8 bases between the germline ends. As DNA, the CDR3 is TGTGCCTGGAGTTTACTCGGTCAGCCCCAGCATTTT. Amino acid sequence: CAWSLLGQPQHF.

CDR3: CASSQVDSNGAGYTF. In DNA, the CDR3 is TGCGCCAGCAGCCAAGTAGACAGTAACGGGGCTGGCTACACCTTC. The rearrangement joins TRBV4-1 to TRBJ1-2; the D gene is possibly TRBD1 (5 bases). The V and J ends lost 1 base and 7 bases respectively, with 16 bases between them. The CDR3 length is 15 residues. Germline CDR1 is MGHRA and CDR2 is YSYEKL.

This clone was recorded a few times. The J gene is TRBJ2-3, the V gene TRBV10-2, with 8 nucleotides matching TRBD2. V shed 2 bases, J shed 1 base, and the junction held 5 bases outside the gene matches. In germline, CDR1 is WSHSY, CDR2 SAAADI. CDR3 length: 16 amino acids. As DNA, the CDR3 is TGCGCCAGCAGTGAGACGATAGCGGGGCGCACAGATACGCAGTATTTT. Protein sequence: CASSETIAGRTDTQYF.

CDR3 region: CASSLVGREETQYF. The CDR3 DNA follows: TGCGCCAGCAGCTTGGTAGGTAGGGAAGAGACCCAGTACTTC. This chain connects TRBV5-1 to TRBJ2-5; D gene ambiguous. The V end was cut by 0 bases, the J end by 3 bases, with 9 bases between. Germline values: CDR1 SGHRS, CDR2 YFSETQ. CDR3 size: 14 residues.

V is TRBV5-1 and J is TRBJ1-1; the D gene is possibly TRBD1 (6 bases). The CDR3 covers 14 residues. CDR1 is SGHRS, CDR2 YFSETQ, per germline. Trimming cost V 1 base and J 4 bases, with 11 bases left between them. As DNA, the CDR3 is TGCGCCAGCAGCTTGAACAGGGCGGGCACTGAAGCTTTCTTT. Translating it yields CASSLNRAGTEAFF.

This clone has just one count. The rearrangement links TRBV5-4 to TRBJ1-4; D uncertain. Trimming shortened V by 2 bases and J by 8 bases, and 7 bases separated the two germline ends. The CDR3 runs 12 residues. CDR1 SGHNT and CDR2 YYREEE come from the germline V gene (reference sequence). As DNA, the CDR3 is TGTGCCAGCAGCTTCGCCAAGGAAAAACTGTTTTTT. Protein product: CASSFAKEKLFF.

Only one count was recorded for this clone. The chain uses TRBV29-1 and TRBJ1-2; D remains ambiguous. The ends were cut back, 6 bases at V and 6 bases at J, with 14 bases in the middle. Germline-derived CDR1 and CDR2 are SQVTM and ANQGSEA. This CDR3 comprises 12 residues. The CDR3 reads CSVDQWGNGYTF. CDR3 nucleotides: TGCAGCGTCGACCAATGGGGTAATGGCTACACCTTC.

The J gene is TRBJ2-7, the V gene TRBV5-5; 11 positions agree with TRBD1. This CDR3 region has 16 residues. The V segment lost 1 base and the J segment 7 bases; nucleotides outside the gene matches: 10. From germline, CDR1 is SGHKS and CDR2 YYEKEE (reference sequence). The CDR3: CASSLSGGQGVLEQYF. DNA for the CDR3: TGTGCCAGCAGCTTGTCCGGGGGACAGGGGGTTCTGGAGCAGTACTTC.

This clone was counted once. The chain links TRBV7-6 to TRBJ1-1; weak D call: TRBD1 (6 bases). V was clipped by 5 bases and J by 0 bases, with 10 bases between them. The CDR3 has 14 amino acids. Germline lookup yields CDR1 SGHVS and CDR2 FNYEAQ. The CDR3 DNA sequence: TGTGCCAGCAGCCCAGGGGTTATGAACACTGAAGCTTTCTTT. This encodes CASSPGVMNTEAFF.

CDR3 coding DNA: TGTGCCATCAGGGGGACCGAATCCACTGAAGCTTTCTTT. It codes for CAIRGTESTEAFF. The chain has TRBV10-3 and TRBJ1-1, with a possible D match to TRBD1 (5 bases). The CDR3 consists of 13 residues. Trimming removed 6 bases at V and 4 bases at J, with 12 bases between. Germline V gene sequence: CDR1 ENHRY, CDR2 SYGVKD.

In DNA, the CDR3 is TGTGCCAGCAGTTTTGACACAGATACGCAGTATTTT. It specifies CASSFDTDTQYF. This chain links TRBV5-5 with TRBJ2-3; the D is unclear. In germline, CDR1 is SGHKS, CDR2 YYEKEE (reference sequence). V was shortened by 5 bases and J by 2 bases, with 6 bases between the two germline ends. The CDR3 loop spans 12 amino acids.

This clone has only a few counts. CDR3 sequence: CASDDRLGQPQHF. For the CDR3, the DNA is TGTGCCAGTGACGACAGGCTTGGTCAGCCCCAGCATTTT. The chain joins TRBV19 to TRBJ1-5; a possible D gene is TRBD1 (6 bases). The CDR3 runs to 13 residues. Per the germline V gene, CDR1 is LNHDA and CDR2 is SQIVND (reference sequence). V lost 8 bases and J lost 6, with 14 bases in between.

The chain carries TRBV11-2 and TRBJ2-1, with no clear D. This CDR3 has 15 residues. In germline, CDR1 is SGHAT, CDR2 FQNNGV. V gave up 1 base and J gave up 4 bases, with 11 bases separating them. CDR3 sequence (DNA): TGTGCCAGCAGCTTAGCTTCGGTAGCTTACAATGAGCAGTTCTTC. It yields the protein CASSLASVAYNEQFF. Filled out from reference TRBV11-2 and TRBJ2-1, the complete variable domain reads EAGVAQSPRYKIIEKRQSVAFWCNPISGHATLYWYQQILGQGPKLLIQFQNNGVVDDSQLPKDRFSAERLKGVDSTLKIQPAKLEDSAVYLCASSLASVAYNEQFFGPGTRLTVL.

V and J are TRBV7-9 and TRBJ2-6; D possibly uses TRBD1 or TRBD2 (6 bases each). Germline CDR1 reads SEHNR; CDR2 reads FQNEAQ (reference sequence). There are 16 residues in the CDR3. V dropped 2 bases and J dropped 4 bases, with 12 bases sitting between them. The CDR3 DNA reads as TGTGCCAGCAGCTTATCTGGGGGGCTCGGGGCCAACGTCCTGACTTTC. It encodes CASSLSGGLGANVLTF.

The rearrangement links TRBV7-6 to TRBJ1-2; perhaps TRBD1 as D (5 bases). Germline-derived CDR1 and CDR2 are SGHVS and FNYEAQ. V was clipped by 5 bases and J by 8 bases, with 21 bases between them. The CDR3 runs 15 residues. The DNA for the CDR3 is TGTGCCAGCAGCCCTTCCGGGTCGGGGGTGCACGGCTACACCTTC. The encoded protein is CASSPSGSGVHGYTF.